The 26 T cell receptor beta chains in this list originate from one sample, sequenced in a study of Ad26.COV2.S vaccination and SARS-CoV-2 variants. The table came from immunoSEQ multiplex PCR; TCRdb's copy has only in-frame clones and leaves some out. Of more than 250,000 clones in the sample, 87% were seen once. The treatment was: 15 to 20 received Ad26.COV2.S at low or high dose, single or two shots; a few received placebo; per-sample allocation not given. Sampling happened 63 days after the first vaccine or placebo injection. The material sequenced was peripheral blood, taken in a trial of Ad26.COV2.S vaccine versus placebo. These receptor sequences come from a person aged 18-60 years who received the Ad26.COV2.S COVID-19 vaccine or a placebo.

This clone was seen a few times. The chain joins TRBV10-1 to TRBJ1-4; unclear D gene. CDR3 length: 14 residues. V lost 2 bases to trimming and J lost 2 bases, with 6 bases between them. Germline V CDR1 and CDR2: WNHNN, SYGVQD (reference sequence). CDR3 sequence reads: CASSEGWTNEKLFF. DNA of the CDR3: TGCGCCAGCAGTGAGGGTTGGACTAATGAAAAACTGTTTTTT.

The chain has TRBV4-1 and TRBJ1-2, with a tentative D call TRBD1 (5 bases). The V end lost 0 bases, the J end lost 8 bases, and 10 bases lay between the germline ends. The CDR3 contains 13 residues. The germline V gene has CDR1 MGHRA and CDR2 YSYEKL. The CDR3 coding sequence is TGCGCCAGCAGCCAAGATGGGACGGTGGGCTACACCTTC. Its translation is CASSQDGTVGYTF.

This chain links TRBV20-1 with TRBJ2-7, with a possible D match to TRBD2 (5 bases). Trimming shortened V by 6 bases and J by 8 bases, and 11 bases separated the two germline ends. From germline, CDR1 is DFQATT and CDR2 SNEGSKA (reference sequence). CDR3 size: 10 residues. CDR3 amino acids: CSASTGKQYF. CDR3 DNA sequence: TGCAGTGCAAGCACGGGAAAGCAGTACTTC.

The chain recombines TRBV5-1 with TRBJ2-1; D gene ambiguous. From germline, CDR1 is SGHRS and CDR2 YFSETQ. Deletions cut 2 bases from V and 5 bases from J, with 11 bases between. This CDR3 contains 14 residues. This CDR3 is CASSFNPQNNEQFF. CDR3 DNA sequence: TGCGCCAGCAGCTTTAATCCGCAAAACAATGAGCAGTTCTTC.

V is TRBV27 and J is TRBJ2-4, with TRBD1 matching 9 bases. CDR1 MNHEY and CDR2 SMNVEV come from the germline V gene (reference sequence). The CDR3 totals 16 residues. J gave up 8 bases and V 5 bases, and 13 bases lay outside the gene matches. The CDR3 DNA is TGTGCCAGCAGTCCGGGGACCGGGACAGGGTCGCACATTCAGTACTTC. Protein sequence: CASSPGTGTGSHIQYF.

CDR3 protein: CASSKNAGGLYNEQFF. The CDR3 bases are TGTGCCAGCAGCAAGAACGCGGGGGGCCTTTACAATGAGCAGTTCTTC. J is TRBJ2-1 and V is TRBV5-8, with 8 bases matching TRBD2. This CDR3 contains 16 residues. V was clipped by 4 bases and J by 4 bases; unmatched bases: 10. Per the germline V gene, CDR1 is SGHTS and CDR2 is YDEGEE.

The rearrangement uses TRBV28 and TRBJ1-3, with TRBD1 as a possible D gene (5 bases). From germline, CDR1 is MDHEN and CDR2 SYDVKM. V lost 8 bases, J lost 3 bases, and 11 bases lay in between. The CDR3 extends over 13 amino acids. This CDR3 reads CASFVGVGNTIYF. The CDR3 region has the DNA TGTGCCAGCTTTGTGGGGGTTGGAAACACCATATATTTT.

The rearrangement joins TRBV19 to TRBJ1-2; 10 bases fit TRBD1. V trimming: 5 bases; J trimming: 6 bases; junction bases outside the gene matches: 12. The CDR3 is made up of 16 amino acids. CDR1 is LNHDA and CDR2 is SQIVND in the germline V gene (reference sequence). For the CDR3, the DNA is TGTGCCAGTAGTCCCCCCGTCGGGACAGGGGTTGATGGCTACACCTTC. This encodes CASSPPVGTGVDGYTF.

This clone was seen once. The genes are TRBV20-1 and TRBJ1-1; TRBD1 agrees at 9 bases. Germline-derived CDR1 and CDR2 are DFQATT and SNEGSKA (reference sequence). This CDR3 comprises 11 residues. This chain's CDR3 is CSGDRETEAFF. CDR3 nucleotides: TGCAGCGGGGACAGGGAAACTGAAGCTTTCTTT.

The V gene is TRBV30, the J gene TRBJ2-7; D ambiguous. Germline lookup yields CDR1 GTSNPN and CDR2 SVGIG (reference sequence). The germline V and J ends were trimmed by 0 bases and 0 bases, with 6 bases remaining between them. The CDR3 is made up of 13 amino acids. The CDR3 protein is CAWSVYISYEQYF. As DNA, the CDR3 is TGTGCCTGGAGTGTGTACATCTCCTACGAGCAGTACTTC.

The chain recombines TRBV10-2 with TRBJ1-1, with D maybe TRBD1 (5 bases). Deletions cut 1 base from V and 3 bases from J, with 6 bases between. The germline V gene has CDR1 WSHSY and CDR2 SAAADI. The CDR3 is 13 residues long. The CDR3 nucleotides read TGCGCCAGCAGTGAGTGGGGGTACACTGAAGCTTTCTTT. Translating it yields CASSEWGYTEAFF.

The rearrangement links TRBV5-8 to TRBJ2-7; 10 bases align to TRBD1. With 4 bases clipped from V and 3 bases from J, the junction kept 10 bases outside the gene matches. Germline V gene sequence: CDR1 SGHTS, CDR2 YDEGEE. The CDR3 consists of 16 residues. The CDR3 loop is CASSRMDRGVIYEQYF. Written as DNA, the CDR3 is TGTGCCAGCAGCCGGATGGACAGGGGGGTGATCTACGAGCAGTACTTC.

This clone appeared a few times. The chain carries TRBV20-1 and TRBJ1-5; tentatively, D is TRBD1 (5 bases). Trimming shortened V by 3 bases and J by 0 bases, and 9 bases separated the two germline ends. Germline CDR1 DFQATT, CDR2 SNEGSKA (reference sequence). This CDR3 comprises 14 residues. DNA for the CDR3: TGCAGTGCTAGTGGGGGTTCTAGCAATCAGCCCCAGCATTTT. This codes for CSASGGSSNQPQHF.

CDR3 sequence reads: CASTGQINSPLHF. The CDR3 DNA reads TGTGCCAGCACGGGACAGATTAATTCACCCCTCCACTTT. This chain uses TRBV18 with TRBJ1-6, with TRBD1 identical over 7 bases. The CDR3 is made up of 13 amino acids. The V gene's germline CDR1 is KGHSH and CDR2 LQKENI. V dropped 8 bases and J dropped 6; count of bases not matched to a gene: 4.

The chain joins TRBV2 to TRBJ1-4, with TRBD1 matching over 9 bases. Per germline, CDR1 SNHLY and CDR2 FYNNEI. The V segment lost 5 bases and the J segment 8 bases; nucleotides outside the gene matches: 9. The CDR3 sequence is 15 residues long. The CDR3 nucleotides are TGTGCCAGCAGTAGTCCGGGACAGGGAGGCGAAAAACTGTTTTTT. Its protein product is CASSSPGQGGEKLFF.

This chain connects TRBV5-1 to TRBJ2-6; TRBD1 matches 8 bases. Germline trimming cut 4 bases from V and 0 bases from J; bases unmatched to any gene: 12. The CDR3 runs 19 residues. Germline V CDR1 and CDR2: SGHRS, YFSETQ. CDR3 sequence (DNA): TGCGCCAGCAGCCCTCAACAGGGGGTCAGAACCTCTGGGGCCAACGTCCTGACTTTC. It yields the protein CASSPQQGVRTSGANVLTF. Based on the CDR3 plus reference TRBV5-1 and TRBJ2-6, the full variable domain is KAGVTQTPRYLIKTRGQQVTLSCSPISGHRSVSWYQQTPGQGLQFLFEYFSETQRNKGNFPGRFSGRQFSNSRSEMNVSTLELGDSALYLCASSPQQGVRTSGANVLTFGAGSRLTVL.

The rearrangement joins TRBV28 to TRBJ2-7; TRBD2 is a possible D gene (6 bases). Trimming took off 1 base at V and 3 bases at J, with 13 bases between the two ends. The CDR3 is 15 amino acids. Germline V CDR1 and CDR2: MDHEN, SYDVKM. The CDR3 DNA reads TGTGCCAGCAGTTTATACGCGACTAGAAACTACGAGCAGTACTTC. Translated: CASSLYATRNYEQYF.

The chain recombines TRBV28 with TRBJ1-5; TRBD1 aligns across 7 bases. V lost 8 bases and J lost 0; bases outside the gene matches: 13. In germline, CDR1 is MDHEN, CDR2 SYDVKM. The CDR3 totals 17 residues. CDR3 protein: CASRRQGGRYSNQPQHF. In DNA, the CDR3 is TGTGCCAGCCGTAGACAGGGTGGGCGGTATAGCAATCAGCCCCAGCATTTT. The full variable domain, its missing parts supplied by reference TRBV28 and TRBJ1-5, is DVKVTQSSRYLVKRTGEKVFLECVQDMDHENMFWYRQDPGLGLRLIYFSYDVKMKEKGDIPEGYSVSREKKERFSLILESASTNQTSMYLCASRRQGGRYSNQPQHFGDGTRLSIL.

The V and J genes are TRBV7-9 and TRBJ1-2; D is possibly TRBD1 (6 bases). V was cut by 2 bases and J by 0 bases, with 7 bases left in between. This CDR3 region has 14 residues. The germline CDR1 and CDR2 sequences are SEHNR and FQNEAQ (reference sequence). The CDR3 loop reads CASSLQGTNYGYTF. The DNA of the CDR3 is TGTGCCAGCAGCTTACAGGGGACTAACTATGGCTACACCTTC.

The chain combines TRBV24-1 with TRBJ2-1, with 10 bases identical to TRBD1. The CDR3 consists of 14 residues. Looked up from germline, CDR1 is KGHDR and CDR2 is SFDVKD. With 5 bases clipped from V and 7 bases from J, the junction kept 4 bases outside the gene matches. CDR3 sequence reads: CATSGQGAGNEQFF. The CDR3 DNA reads as TGTGCCACCAGTGGACAGGGGGCAGGTAATGAGCAGTTCTTC.

This clone was counted once. The rearrangement uses TRBV30 and TRBJ1-1; possibly TRBD1 for D (5 bases). The CDR3 is 12 residues long. V was shortened by 5 bases and J by 0 bases, with 7 bases between the two germline ends. The V gene's germline CDR1 is GTSNPN and CDR2 SVGIG (reference sequence). Here the CDR3 reads CAWQTVNTEAFF. DNA of the CDR3: TGTGCCTGGCAGACAGTGAACACTGAAGCTTTCTTT.

The rearrangement links TRBV29-1 to TRBJ1-2; D unclear. V lost 6 bases and J 2 bases, leaving 10 bases between the germline ends. Germline V gene sequence: CDR1 SQVTM, CDR2 ANQGSEA. The CDR3 is made up of 12 amino acids. CDR3 residues: CSVPGENYGYTF. The CDR3 DNA reads as TGCAGCGTCCCCGGGGAGAACTATGGCTACACCTTC.

The chain recombines TRBV29-1 with TRBJ2-3, with 10 bases lining up with TRBD2. Germline V gives CDR1 SQVTM, CDR2 ANQGSEA. CDR3 length equals 14 residues. Trimming at V came to 4 bases and at J to 2 bases, leaving 3 bases not matched to a gene. The CDR3 is CSVVLAGFTDTQYF. CDR3 sequence (DNA): TGCAGCGTTGTACTAGCGGGATTCACAGATACGCAGTATTTT.

This clone has just a few counts. The rearrangement links TRBV9 to TRBJ1-1, with D hard to call. Trimming removed 0 bases from V and 5 bases from J, with 8 bases in between. CDR3 length: 13 residues. Germline CDR1 reads SGDLS; CDR2 reads YYNGEE. CDR3 region: CASSVGDRTEAFF. DNA of the CDR3: TGTGCCAGCAGCGTAGGAGACCGTACTGAAGCTTTCTTT. Looking up the rest from reference TRBV9 and TRBJ1-1 gives the full variable domain: DSGVTQTPKHLITATGQRVTLRCSPRSGDLSVYWYQQSLDQGLQFLIQYYNGEERAKGNILERFSAQQFPDLHSELNLSSLELGDSALYFCASSVGDRTEAFFGQGTRLTVV.

The chain couples TRBV2 to TRBJ1-1; 7 bases align to TRBD1. Germline V gives CDR1 SNHLY, CDR2 FYNNEI. The CDR3 is 14 amino acids. After removal of 4 bases from V and 0 bases from J, the junction contained 2 bases not matched to a gene. The CDR3 loop is CASSAQGMNTEAFF. The DNA of the CDR3 is TGTGCCAGCAGTGCACAGGGGATGAACACTGAAGCTTTCTTT.

The chain links TRBV30 to TRBJ1-6; 8 bases are shared with TRBD1. Germline V CDR1 and CDR2: GTSNPN, SVGIG (reference sequence). CDR3 length: 15 amino acids. V dropped 2 bases and J dropped 9; count of bases not matched to a gene: 9. The CDR3 region has the DNA TGTGCCTGGAGTAAGGGGGGGACAGGAGCTTCACCCCTCCACTTT. It is translated as CAWSKGGTGASPLHF.